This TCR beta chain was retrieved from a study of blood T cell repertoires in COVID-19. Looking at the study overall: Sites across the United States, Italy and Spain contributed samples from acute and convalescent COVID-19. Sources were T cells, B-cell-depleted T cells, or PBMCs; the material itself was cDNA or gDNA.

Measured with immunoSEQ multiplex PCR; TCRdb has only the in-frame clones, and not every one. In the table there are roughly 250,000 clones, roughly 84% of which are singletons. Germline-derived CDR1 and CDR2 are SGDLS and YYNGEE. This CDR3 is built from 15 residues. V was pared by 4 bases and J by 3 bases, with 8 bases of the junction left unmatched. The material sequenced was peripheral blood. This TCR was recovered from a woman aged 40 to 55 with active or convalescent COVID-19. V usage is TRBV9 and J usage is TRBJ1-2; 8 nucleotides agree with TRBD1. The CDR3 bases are TGTGCCAGCAGCCTACTTCCGACAGGGGACTATGGCTACACCTTC. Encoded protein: CASSLLPTGDYGYTF.